This T cell receptor beta chain was retrieved from a study of blood T cell repertoires in COVID-19. Study background: Samples representing acute and convalescent COVID-19 were sourced from the United States, Italy and Spain. T cells, B-cell-depleted T cells, or PBMCs supplied cDNA or gDNA.

V was clipped by 3 bases and J by 11 bases, with 16 bases between them. The CDR3 is 13 residues long. Germline loops: CDR1 MNHEY, CDR2 SMNVEV (reference sequence). In the original processing: Cell counts per sample came from amplifying reference gene primers. Clones were read by immunoSEQ multiplex PCR, and TCRdb kept only the in-frame ones, dropping some. V, J and clone size derive from that table, while D and trimming were established from the DNA sequence. The repertoire holds 150,000 or so clones, with 80% to 85% as singletons. Source material: peripheral blood. V usage is TRBV27 and J usage is TRBJ1-1; TRBD1 might be the D (6 bases). This TCR derives from a woman aged 55-69 years with acute or convalescent COVID-19. In nucleotides, the CDR3 is TGTGCCAGCAGTTTCCCAGGAGGGGGGGCGGCTTTCTTT. It yields the protein CASSFPGGGAAFF.